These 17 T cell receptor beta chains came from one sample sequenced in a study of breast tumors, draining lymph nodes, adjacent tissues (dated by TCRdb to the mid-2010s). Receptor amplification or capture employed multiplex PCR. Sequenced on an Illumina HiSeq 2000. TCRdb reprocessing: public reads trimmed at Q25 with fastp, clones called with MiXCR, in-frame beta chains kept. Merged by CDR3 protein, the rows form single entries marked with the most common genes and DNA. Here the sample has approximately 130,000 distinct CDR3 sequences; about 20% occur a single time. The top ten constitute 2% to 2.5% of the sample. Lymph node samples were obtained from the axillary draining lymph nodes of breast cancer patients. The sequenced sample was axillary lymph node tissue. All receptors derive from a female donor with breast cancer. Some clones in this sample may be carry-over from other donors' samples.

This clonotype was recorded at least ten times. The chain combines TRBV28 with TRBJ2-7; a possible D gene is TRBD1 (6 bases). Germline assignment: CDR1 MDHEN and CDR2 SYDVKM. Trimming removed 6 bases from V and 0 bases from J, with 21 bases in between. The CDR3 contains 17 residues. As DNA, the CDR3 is TGTGCCAGCAGCGAGCTGGCCGGGACACTCGACTCCTACGAGCAGTACTTC. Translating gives CASSELAGTLDSYEQYF.

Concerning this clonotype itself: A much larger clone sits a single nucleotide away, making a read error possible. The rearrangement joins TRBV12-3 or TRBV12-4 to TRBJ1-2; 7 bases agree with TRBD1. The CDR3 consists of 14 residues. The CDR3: CASSPETGNYGYPF. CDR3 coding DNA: TGTGCCAGCAGTCCCGAGACAGGGAACTATGGCTACCCCTTC.

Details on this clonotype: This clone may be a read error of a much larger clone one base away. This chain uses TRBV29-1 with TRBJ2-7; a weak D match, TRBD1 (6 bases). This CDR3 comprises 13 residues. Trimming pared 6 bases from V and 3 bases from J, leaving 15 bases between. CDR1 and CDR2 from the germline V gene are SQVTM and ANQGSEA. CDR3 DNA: TGCAGCGTCAAGGACAGAAGCTTCTACGAGCAGTACTTC. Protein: CSVKDRSFYEQYF.

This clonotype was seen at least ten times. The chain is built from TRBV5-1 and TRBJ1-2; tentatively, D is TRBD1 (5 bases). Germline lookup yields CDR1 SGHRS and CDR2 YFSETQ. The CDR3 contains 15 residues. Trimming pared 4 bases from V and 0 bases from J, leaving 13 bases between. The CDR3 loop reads CASSGGYTTNYGYTF. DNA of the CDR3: TGCGCCAGCAGCGGGGGGTACACGACTAACTATGGCTACACCTTC.

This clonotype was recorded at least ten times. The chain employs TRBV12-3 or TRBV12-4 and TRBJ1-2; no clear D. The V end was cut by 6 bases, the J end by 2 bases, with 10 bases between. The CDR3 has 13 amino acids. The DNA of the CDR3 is TGTGCCAGCAGAGGACTCGCCAACTATGGCTACACCTTC. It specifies CASRGLANYGYTF.

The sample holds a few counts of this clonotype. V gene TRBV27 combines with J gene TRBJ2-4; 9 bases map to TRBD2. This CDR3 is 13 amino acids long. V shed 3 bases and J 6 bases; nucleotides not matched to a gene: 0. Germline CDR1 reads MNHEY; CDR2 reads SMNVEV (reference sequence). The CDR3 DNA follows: TGTGCCAGCAGTTTGCGGGAGGGAAACATTCAGTACTTC. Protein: CASSLREGNIQYF.

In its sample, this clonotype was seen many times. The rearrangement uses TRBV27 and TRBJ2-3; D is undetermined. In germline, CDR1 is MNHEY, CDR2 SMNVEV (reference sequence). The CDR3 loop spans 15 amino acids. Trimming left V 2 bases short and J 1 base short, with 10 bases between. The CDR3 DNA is TGTGCCAGCAGTTTAGGGGTTCGGGGCACAGATACGCAGTATTTT. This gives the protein CASSLGVRGTDTQYF.

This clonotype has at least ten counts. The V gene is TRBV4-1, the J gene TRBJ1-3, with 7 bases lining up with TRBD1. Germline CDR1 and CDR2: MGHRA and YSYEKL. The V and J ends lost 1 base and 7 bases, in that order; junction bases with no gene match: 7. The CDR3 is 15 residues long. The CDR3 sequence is CASSQVEGARNTIYF. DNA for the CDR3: TGCGCCAGCAGCCAAGTGGAGGGGGCGCGGAACACCATATATTTT.

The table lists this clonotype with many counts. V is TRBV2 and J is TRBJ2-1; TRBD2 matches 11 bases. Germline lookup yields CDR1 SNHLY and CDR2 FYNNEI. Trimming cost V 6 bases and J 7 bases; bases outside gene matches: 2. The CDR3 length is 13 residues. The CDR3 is CASRRTSGNEQFF. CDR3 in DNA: TGTGCCAGCAGACGGACTAGCGGGAATGAGCAGTTCTTC.

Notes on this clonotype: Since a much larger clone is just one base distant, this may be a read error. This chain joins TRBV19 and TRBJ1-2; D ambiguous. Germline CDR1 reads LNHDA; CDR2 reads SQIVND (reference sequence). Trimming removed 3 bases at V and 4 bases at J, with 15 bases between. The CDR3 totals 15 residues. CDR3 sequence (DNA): TGTGCCAGTAGTATCTCGCCTGGCAGAGTCTATGGCTACACCTTC. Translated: CASSISPGRVYGYTF.

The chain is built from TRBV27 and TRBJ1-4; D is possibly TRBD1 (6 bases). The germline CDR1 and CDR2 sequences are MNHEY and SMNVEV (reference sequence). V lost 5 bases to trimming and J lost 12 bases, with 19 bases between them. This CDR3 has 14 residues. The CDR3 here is CASSARRRQAELFF. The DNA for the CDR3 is TGTGCCAGCAGTGCCAGACGGAGACAGGCAGAACTGTTTTTT.

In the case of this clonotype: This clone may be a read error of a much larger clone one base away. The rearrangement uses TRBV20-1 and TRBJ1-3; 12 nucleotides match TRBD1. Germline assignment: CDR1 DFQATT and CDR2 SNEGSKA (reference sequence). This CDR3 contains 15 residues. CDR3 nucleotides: TGCGGTGCCGGGACAGGGGGCGTCTCTGGAAACACCATATATTTT. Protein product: CGAGTGGVSGNTIYF.

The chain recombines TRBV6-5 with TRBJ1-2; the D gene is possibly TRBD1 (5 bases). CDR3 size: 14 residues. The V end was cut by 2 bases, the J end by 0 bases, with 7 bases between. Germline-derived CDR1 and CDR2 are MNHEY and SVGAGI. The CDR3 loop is CASSYTTANYGYTF. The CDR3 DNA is TGTGCCAGCAGTTACACGACAGCTAACTATGGCTACACCTTC.

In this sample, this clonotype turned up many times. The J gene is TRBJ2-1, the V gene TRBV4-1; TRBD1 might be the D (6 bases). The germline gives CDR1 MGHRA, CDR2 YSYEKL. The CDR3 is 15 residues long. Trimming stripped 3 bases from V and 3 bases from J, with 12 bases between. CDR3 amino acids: CASSQGGQHYNEQFF. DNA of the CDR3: TGCGCCAGCAGCCAGGGCGGACAGCACTACAATGAGCAGTTCTTC.

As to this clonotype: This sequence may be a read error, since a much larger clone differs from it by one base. This CDR3 is CGADPLPLYNEQFF. CDR3 DNA: TGCGGTGCAGACCCTCTCCCTCTCTACAATGAGCAGTTCTTC. This chain joins TRBV20-1 and TRBJ2-1; the D is unclear. The length of the CDR3 is 14 residues. Germline V gives CDR1 DFQATT, CDR2 SNEGSKA (reference sequence).

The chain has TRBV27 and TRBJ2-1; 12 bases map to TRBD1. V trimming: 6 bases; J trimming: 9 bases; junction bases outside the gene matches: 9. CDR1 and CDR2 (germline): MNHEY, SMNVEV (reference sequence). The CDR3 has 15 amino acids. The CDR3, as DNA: TGTGCCAGCAGCTTAGTGGGGACAGGGGGCGGTGAGCAGTTCTTC. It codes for CASSLVGTGGGEQFF.

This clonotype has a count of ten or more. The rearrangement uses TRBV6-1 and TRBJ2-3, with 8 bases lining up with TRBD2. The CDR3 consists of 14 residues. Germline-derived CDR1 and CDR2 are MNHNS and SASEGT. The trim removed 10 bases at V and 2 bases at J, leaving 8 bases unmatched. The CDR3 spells CATPSGLSTDTQYF. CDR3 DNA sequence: TGTGCCACCCCTAGCGGGCTTTCCACAGATACGCAGTATTTT.